The 24 T cell receptor beta chains below were found in one sample sequenced in a study of identical twins (dated by TCRdb to 2016 to 2018). The library was prepared using 5' RACE. TCRdb shows the sequencer as Illumina HiSeq 2000. TCRdb redid the processing of the public reads, applying fastp at Q25 and MiXCR, and retained in-frame beta chains. All rows with the same CDR3 protein become a single entry with the most common DNA and genes. A total of about 810,000 distinct CDR3 sequences appear in this sample, around 12% of them only once. 1.5% to 2% of the sample belongs to the ten largest clones. These sequences were also reported in another study, on yellow fever vaccine responses in identical twins.

The material sequenced was PBMCs. Receptors originate from a woman aged 18-30 years in good health.

This clonotype was detected a few times. In DNA form, the CDR3 reads TGTGCCAGCAGCTTAGCGTACAGAACGAACGAAGAGACCCAGTACTTC. It is translated as CASSLAYRTNEETQYF. The chain employs TRBV7-8 and TRBJ2-5; D remains unclear. Trimming shortened V by 0 bases and J by 3 bases, and 14 bases separated the two germline ends. The germline CDR1 and CDR2 sequences are SGHVS and FQNEAQ. There are 16 residues in the CDR3.

This clonotype has more than one count but fewer than ten. The chain is built from TRBV11-2 and TRBJ1-2, with 8 bases aligning to TRBD1. V dropped 5 bases and J dropped 8; count of bases not matched to a gene: 10. Germline CDR1 reads SGHAT; CDR2 reads FQNNGV. This CDR3 contains 14 residues. CDR3 in amino acids: CASSPKTGAGGYTF. In nucleotides, the CDR3 is TGTGCCAGCAGCCCCAAGACAGGGGCGGGAGGCTACACCTTC. Full variable domain (outside the CDR3, taken from reference TRBV11-2 and TRBJ1-2): EAGVAQSPRYKIIEKRQSVAFWCNPISGHATLYWYQQILGQGPKLLIQFQNNGVVDDSQLPKDRFSAERLKGVDSTLKIQPAKLEDSAVYLCASSPKTGAGGYTFGSGTRLTVV.

This chain links TRBV29-1 with TRBJ2-7, with a weak D call TRBD1 (6 bases). This CDR3 has 12 residues. In germline, CDR1 is SQVTM, CDR2 ANQGSEA. Trimming left V 6 bases short and J 0 bases short, with 9 bases between. The CDR3 is CSVGQYSYEQYF. CDR3 DNA: TGCAGCGTAGGACAGTACTCCTACGAGCAGTACTTC.

This clonotype came up many times. The chain recombines TRBV5-1 with TRBJ2-7, with 9 bases that match TRBD2. There are 16 residues in the CDR3. CDR1 is SGHRS and CDR2 is YFSETQ in the germline V gene. The V and J ends lost 4 bases and 5 bases, in that order; junction bases with no gene match: 13. CDR3 bases: TGCGCCAGCAGCGTATGGAGCGGGAGGCCTCCCGACGAGCAGTACTTC. As protein: CASSVWSGRPPDEQYF.

There are a few counts of this clonotype. The chain employs TRBV24-1 and TRBJ2-1; D gene uncertain. The CDR3 length is 14 residues. Trimming took 3 bases from V and 4 from J, leaving 9 bases between them. Germline CDR1 reads KGHDR; CDR2 reads SFDVKD. This CDR3 is CATSDNRDYNEQFF. CDR3 nucleotide sequence: TGTGCCACCAGTGATAACAGAGATTACAATGAGCAGTTCTTC.

J is TRBJ2-6 and V is TRBV2; D is unclear. Trimming pared 2 bases from V and 1 base from J, leaving 6 bases between. CDR3 length equals 15 residues. Germline V CDR1 and CDR2: SNHLY, FYNNEI. The CDR3 region is CASSENISGANVLTF. DNA for the CDR3: TGTGCCAGCAGTGAAAATATTTCTGGGGCCAACGTCCTGACTTTC. Variable domain in full (rest from reference TRBV2 and TRBJ2-6): EPEVTQTPSHQVTQMGQEVILRCVPISNHLYFYWYRQILGQKVEFLVSFYNNEISEKSEIFDDQFSVERPDGSNFTLKIRSTKLEDSAMYFCASSENISGANVLTFGAGSRLTVL.

This chain uses TRBV2 with TRBJ2-1, with 11 bases lining up with TRBD2. The V gene's germline CDR1 is SNHLY and CDR2 FYNNEI. With V trimmed by 0 bases and J by 7 bases, 8 bases remained unmatched. The CDR3 spans 17 residues. The CDR3 DNA reads TGTGCCAGCAGTGAAGCCAAATTAGCGGGAGGGCTGAATGAGCAGTTCTTC. It codes for CASSEAKLAGGLNEQFF.

The V gene is TRBV5-4, the J gene TRBJ1-2, with D maybe TRBD1 (6 bases). Germline V gene lookup returns CDR1 SGHNT and CDR2 YYREEE (reference sequence). The CDR3 length is 19 residues. Trimming took off 0 bases at V and 4 bases at J, with 25 bases between the two ends. The CDR3 DNA reads TGTGCCAGCAGCTTGGTTCCGGATTCCAACCCAACAGGGTTCTATGGCTACACCTTC. It yields the protein CASSLVPDSNPTGFYGYTF.

The V call is TRBV5-1, the J call TRBJ2-3, with 13 bases matching TRBD2. CDR1 is SGHRS and CDR2 is YFSETQ in the germline V gene. The CDR3 covers 16 residues. After removal of 4 bases from V and 2 bases from J, the junction contained 4 bases not matched to a gene. CDR3 protein: CASSKGLAGSTDTQYF. The CDR3 bases are TGCGCCAGCAGCAAGGGACTAGCGGGGTCCACAGATACGCAGTATTTT.

This clonotype was recorded at least ten times. The chain is built from TRBV6-5 and TRBJ2-5; 7 bases line up with TRBD2. This CDR3 spans 17 amino acids. Germline CDR1 is MNHEY and CDR2 is SVGAGI. Germline trimming cut 3 bases from V and 5 bases from J; bases unmatched to any gene: 15. CDR3 region: CASSYGALASGIETQYF. CDR3 DNA: TGTGCCAGCAGTTATGGGGCTCTTGCCAGCGGGATTGAGACCCAGTACTTC.

This clonotype has just a few counts. V is TRBV20-1 and J is TRBJ1-6; TRBD1 might be the D (6 bases). Germline V CDR1 and CDR2: DFQATT, SNEGSKA (reference sequence). The CDR3 extends over 14 amino acids. The CDR3 nucleotides are TGCAGCCCAAAGAGTGGGGGCACTAATTCACCCCTCCACTTT. This sequence encodes CSPKSGGTNSPLHF.

This clonotype was observed a handful of times. The chain carries TRBV20-1 and TRBJ2-1, with TRBD2 matching 9 bases. CDR1 and CDR2 from the germline V gene are DFQATT and SNEGSKA (reference sequence). CDR3 length equals 18 residues. With 0 bases clipped from V and 3 bases from J, the junction kept 12 bases outside the gene matches. In DNA, the CDR3 is TGCAGTGCTAGAGATAGGCTAGCGGGAAAGGCGAGCTACAATGAGCAGTTCTTC. Its translation: CSARDRLAGKASYNEQFF.

There are a few counts of this clonotype. This chain links TRBV20-1 with TRBJ2-2; the match to TRBD2 covers 9 bases. Trimming removed 1 base from V and 5 bases from J; junction bases left unmatched: 2. Germline V gives CDR1 DFQATT, CDR2 SNEGSKA (reference sequence). There are 14 residues in the CDR3. The CDR3 coding sequence is TGCAGTGCTAGAGGCGCGGGAGGGACCGGGGAGCTGTTTTTT. This gives the protein CSARGAGGTGELFF.

This clonotype showed up just a few times. This chain uses TRBV18 with TRBJ2-5, with 7 bases fitting TRBD2. CDR3 size: 15 residues. V lost 2 bases, J lost 5 bases, and 8 bases stayed unmatched. Germline assignment: CDR1 KGHSH and CDR2 LQKENI. Here the CDR3 DNA reads TGTGCCAGCTCACCAGGGGGGGAACGACGGGAGACCCAGTACTTC. As protein: CASSPGGERRETQYF.

This clonotype was counted a few times. The chain joins TRBV7-6 to TRBJ2-5, with 7 bases fitting TRBD2. V lost 2 bases and J lost 3; bases outside the gene matches: 9. CDR3 length: 16 residues. Germline V gives CDR1 SGHVS, CDR2 FNYEAQ. The CDR3 nucleotides read TGTGCCAGCAGCTTAAACAGCGGGGCAGGGAAAGAGACCCAGTACTTC. Translating it yields CASSLNSGAGKETQYF.

This clonotype turned up a few times. The V and J genes are TRBV5-1 and TRBJ2-7, with TRBD2 matching 9 bases. Germline loops: CDR1 SGHRS, CDR2 YFSETQ. The CDR3 contains 15 residues. With 0 bases clipped from V and 5 bases from J, the junction kept 6 bases outside the gene matches. CDR3 region: CASSLVAGGMHEQYF. The DNA for the CDR3 is TGCGCCAGCAGCTTGGTCGCGGGGGGGATGCACGAGCAGTACTTC.

This clonotype has at least ten counts. The chain joins TRBV4-1 to TRBJ2-3; TRBD2 agrees at 16 bases. Germline trimming cut 0 bases from V and 6 bases from J; bases unmatched to any gene: 9. This CDR3 comprises 19 residues. CDR1 is MGHRA and CDR2 is YSYEKL in the germline V gene. The CDR3 bases are TGCGCCAGCAGCCAAGAGGACCCGGGACTAGCGGGAGGGTGGGATACGCAGTATTTT. Translating gives CASSQEDPGLAGGWDTQYF.

This sequence joins TRBV4-1 and TRBJ2-7; 9 bases map to TRBD1. Trimming at V came to 4 bases and at J to 0 bases, leaving 13 bases not matched to a gene. Germline V gives CDR1 MGHRA, CDR2 YSYEKL. This CDR3 is 18 amino acids long. The CDR3 bases are TGCGCCAGCAGCCCCTTACCGGGACAGGGATTTCCCTCCTACGAGCAGTACTTC. Residues: CASSPLPGQGFPSYEQYF.

This clonotype was recorded a few times. The chain is built from TRBV6-2 or TRBV6-3 and TRBJ1-1, with 7 positions matching TRBD1. Germline-derived CDR1 and CDR2 are MNHEY and SVGEGT. Trimming took 2 bases from V and 10 from J; bases not matched to a gene: 4. The CDR3 runs to 12 residues. The CDR3 DNA sequence: TGTGCCAGCAGTTACCGGGGACAGAGAGCTTTCTTT. The encoded protein is CASSYRGQRAFF.

The chain has TRBV2 and TRBJ2-1, with 8 positions matching TRBD1. V dropped 5 bases and J dropped 9; count of bases not matched to a gene: 9. Germline V CDR1 and CDR2: SNHLY, FYNNEI. The CDR3 has 14 amino acids. As DNA, the CDR3 is TGTGCCAGCAGTTTAGGACAGGGCCCTTCTGAGCAGTTCTTC. This encodes CASSLGQGPSEQFF. Together with reference TRBV2 and TRBJ2-1, the CDR3 gives the full variable domain: EPEVTQTPSHQVTQMGQEVILRCVPISNHLYFYWYRQILGQKVEFLVSFYNNEISEKSEIFDDQFSVERPDGSNFTLKIRSTKLEDSAMYFCASSLGQGPSEQFFGPGTRLTVL.

Here the CDR3 DNA reads TGTGCCAGTAGTACAGACAGGCTAACCGGGGAGCTGTTTTTT. It is translated as CASSTDRLTGELFF. The chain is built from TRBV19 and TRBJ2-2, with a possible D match to TRBD1 (6 bases). This CDR3 comprises 14 residues. The V end lost 4 bases, the J end lost 5 bases, and 11 bases lay between the germline ends. CDR1 and CDR2 from the germline V gene are LNHDA and SQIVND (reference sequence).

This CDR3 reads CSVAGITDTQYF. Written as DNA, the CDR3 is TGCAGCGTTGCGGGGATCACAGATACGCAGTATTTT. V is TRBV29-1 and J is TRBJ2-3, with D maybe TRBD2 (5 bases). Trimming left V 4 bases short and J 2 bases short, with 7 bases between. Germline V gene data show CDR1 as SQVTM and CDR2 as ANQGSEA. The CDR3 runs 12 residues.

This clonotype was observed a handful of times. The chain has TRBV20-1 and TRBJ2-7; no clear D. Germline CDR1 and CDR2: DFQATT and SNEGSKA (reference sequence). The CDR3 is 15 amino acids. V lost 3 bases and J 5 bases, leaving 20 bases between the germline ends. The CDR3 loop is CSASIPVVSRDEQYF. CDR3 nucleotide sequence: TGCAGTGCTAGTATTCCGGTGGTATCCCGGGACGAGCAGTACTTC.

J is TRBJ1-6 and V is TRBV6-5; TRBD1 might be the D (5 bases). Germline V lookup: CDR1 MNHEY, CDR2 SVGAGI. This CDR3 has 15 residues. V was clipped by 2 bases and J by 4 bases, with 9 bases between them. The CDR3 nucleotides read TGTGCCAGCAGTTACCGACAGTTTTATAATTCACCCCTCCACTTT. Translated, it gives CASSYRQFYNSPLHF.